Listed below are T cell receptor beta chains from one sample, sequenced in a study of blood T cell repertoires in COVID-19. Measured with immunoSEQ multiplex PCR; TCRdb has only the in-frame clones, and not every one. The sample carries roughly 77,000 clones, under 85% recorded once. Sequenced input: peripheral blood. The receptor set was obtained from a man aged 55 to 69 with COVID-19, enrolled during active disease. Both conserved end residues are part of each CDR3. A D gene is named only where the DNA matches it firmly. Where a row states a size, it is once, few, many or the class of an expanded clone; other rows omit it.

d_call	clone_size	j_call	v_call	cdr3_nt	cdr3_aa
.	.	TRBJ2-2	TRBV18	TGTGCCAGCTCATCCCAACTGGGGGGCACCGGGGAGCTGTTTTTT	CASSSQLGGTGELFF
.	.	TRBJ2-3	TRBV7-6	TGTGCCAGCAGCTTAGTCGGGAGTTTCACAGATACGCAGTATTTT	CASSLVGSFTDTQYF
.	.	TRBJ2-7	TRBV2	TGTGCCAGCAGTGAGTTCGACGAGCAGTACTTC	CASSEFDEQYF
.	few	TRBJ1-6	TRBV7-2	TGTGCCAGCGTCCAGGGCGGGGGAGTAAATTCACCCCTCCACTTT	CASVQGGGVNSPLHF
.	.	TRBJ1-5	TRBV30	TGTGCCTGGAGTCAGGCCGGATATAGCAATCAGCCCCAGCATTTT	CAWSQAGYSNQPQHF
.	.	TRBJ2-1	TRBV7-3	TGTGCCAGCAGCTTAATTGGCAGAAACGATGAGCAGTTCTTC	CASSLIGRNDEQFF
.	.	TRBJ2-5	TRBV10-1	TGCGCCAGCAGTGATGCCGGGACTCAAGAGACCCAGTACTTC	CASSDAGTQETQYF
.	.	TRBJ2-2	TRBV5-1	TGCGCCAGCAGCTCTACTTTGGGCCGGAACACCGGGGAGCTGTTTTTT	CASSSTLGRNTGELFF
.	.	TRBJ2-1	TRBV29-1	TGCAGCGTTGAAGACGACGGCCGGGGCAATGAGCAGTTCTTC	CSVEDDGRGNEQFF
.	.	TRBJ2-3	TRBV7-6	TGTGCCAGCAGCTCCCGGGACACCGTAGCAGATACGCAGTATTTT	CASSSRDTVADTQYF
.	.	TRBJ2-1	TRBV4-1	TGCGCCAGCAGCCAAGGGGGCACGAATGAGCAGTTCTTC	CASSQGGTNEQFF
.	few	TRBJ1-3	TRBV11-3	TGTGCCATCTCTCAGGGCAGGGCTGGAAACACCATATATTTT	CAISQGRAGNTIYF
.	.	TRBJ2-3	TRBV4-1	TGCGCCAGCAGCCCTGTCGGGGAGCGAGGCACAGATACGCAGTATTTT	CASSPVGERGTDTQYF
.	.	TRBJ1-6	TRBV6-4	TGTGCCAGCAGTGAAGGACAGTATAATTCACCCCTCCACTTT	CASSEGQYNSPLHF
.	.	TRBJ2-7	TRBV7-2	TGTGCCAGCAGCTTAGGTGGGGCGGTCTACGAGCAGTACTTC	CASSLGGAVYEQYF
.	.	TRBJ2-3	TRBV15	TGTGCCACCCTCCATCCGGGAGAGGTAGATACGCAGTATTTT	CATLHPGEVDTQYF
.	few	TRBJ2-2	TRBV5-1	TGCGCCAGCAGACTGGGGGACATACCGATCGGGGAGCTGTTTTTT	CASRLGDIPIGELFF
TRBD1	few	TRBJ1-2	TRBV10-1	TGCGCCAGCAGACGAGCCCCACAGGGGCCATATGGCTACACCTTC	CASRRAPQGPYGYTF
TRBD1	.	TRBJ2-5	TRBV11-2	TGTGCCAGCAGCTTATTGGCCGGAGGGACAGGGGGAACCCAGTACTTC	CASSLLAGGTGGTQYF
.	.	TRBJ1-5	TRBV10-3	TGTGCCATCAGTGCAGGGGCCAACTATCAGCCCCAGCATTTT	CAISAGANYQPQHF
TRBD1	.	TRBJ1-1	TRBV11-2	TGTGCCAGCAGCTGGACAGGGGATGGCACTGAAGCTTTCTTT	CASSWTGDGTEAFF
.	.	TRBJ2-1	TRBV29-1	TGCAGCGTTGAAGGCAGCGGCCACCGGGAGCAGTTCTTC	CSVEGSGHREQFF
TRBD1	.	TRBJ2-7	TRBV18	TGTGCCAGCTCACCGGGACAGGGGCAGGACGAGCAGTACTTC	CASSPGQGQDEQYF
.	.	TRBJ2-3	TRBV7-2	TGTGCCAGCAGCTTAGTGCCTAGCGGCACAGATACGCAGTATTTT	CASSLVPSGTDTQYF
.	once	TRBJ2-1	TRBV24-1	TGTGCCACCAGCCAGGGCCTCAGAAAGGGCGGGCAGTTCTTC	CATSQGLRKGGQFF
TRBD2	.	TRBJ2-3	TRBV3-1/TRBV3-2	TGTGCCAGCTGGGGAGGAGTAGCGGGGGGGCTTGATACGCAGTATTTT	CASWGGVAGGLDTQYF
TRBD1	.	TRBJ1-1	TRBV27	TGTGCCAGCTTTGACAGGGACGACACTGAAGCTTTCTTT	CASFDRDDTEAFF
.	.	TRBJ2-2	TRBV5-4	TGTGCCAGCAGCCGCTCGATGACACCAAACACCGGGGAGCTGTTTTTT	CASSRSMTPNTGELFF
.	.	TRBJ2-1	TRBV11-3	TGTGCCAGCAGCTTAATTGGCGGAGAGCAGTTCTTC	CASSLIGGEQFF
.	few	TRBJ1-1	TRBV30	TGTGCCTGGAGTCCCGTTTGGGGGGGCACTGAAGCTTTCTTT	CAWSPVWGGTEAFF
.	.	TRBJ2-3	TRBV3-1/TRBV3-2	TGTGCCAGCAGCTCGGACAATTTTGTCATGCAAGATACGCAGTATTTT	CASSSDNFVMQDTQYF
.	.	TRBJ2-3	TRBV5-1	.	CASSFGSGYTDTQYF
.	.	TRBJ2-3	TRBV25-1	TGTGCCAGCAGTGAATATGGCACAGGGTGGGATACGCAGTATTTT	CASSEYGTGWDTQYF
TRBD2	.	TRBJ2-5	TRBV19	TGTGCCAGTAGTACTGGACTAGCGGCAGAGACCCAGTACTTC	CASSTGLAAETQYF
TRBD2	medium-sized	TRBJ2-7	TRBV27	TGTGCCAGCAGAACACCGGGACTAGCATCCGAGCAGTACTTC	CASRTPGLASEQYF
TRBD1	.	TRBJ2-7	TRBV6-5	TGTGCCATTGCAAGGGGACAGGGGGCGGGCGAGCAGTACTTC	CAIARGQGAGEQYF
.	.	TRBJ1-1	TRBV2	TGTGCCAGCAGTGTTCAGACTGTGGAAGCTTTCTTT	CASSVQTVEAFF
TRBD1	.	TRBJ1-1	TRBV19	TGTGCCAGTAGTAAAAGGACAGGGGGCGCCTCGGGCACTGAAGCTTTCTTT	CASSKRTGGASGTEAFF
.	once	TRBJ1-2	TRBV30	TGTGCCTGGCAGGGAGGGGATGGCTACACCTTC	CAWQGGDGYTF
.	.	TRBJ1-3	TRBV20-1	TGCAGTGCTAGTTCCGGTGATTCTCTGCGGGGCACCATATATTTT	CSASSGDSLRGTIYF
.	.	TRBJ1-1	TRBV29-1	TGCAGCGGACAGACCACTGAAGCTTTCTTT	CSGQTTEAFF
.	.	TRBJ2-3	TRBV4-1	TGCGCCAGCAGCCACCCCGGGGGTACTAGTTCCGATACGCAGTATTTT	CASSHPGGTSSDTQYF
.	.	TRBJ2-7	TRBV6-1	TGTGCCAGCAGTGATCGGTTGGGAGAAGGTGGGAGATCCTACGAGCAGTACTTC	CASSDRLGEGGRSYEQYF
.	once	TRBJ1-3	TRBV2	TGTGCCAGCAGTTCTAGCGACACCATATATTTT	CASSSSDTIYF
TRBD1	.	TRBJ1-1	TRBV9	TGTGCCAGCAGCGAGGGGACAGGGGCTAACACTGAAGCTTTCTTT	CASSEGTGANTEAFF
TRBD1	.	TRBJ2-7	TRBV19	TGTGCCAGTAGTAGGGACAGGGCGTACGAGCAGTACTTC	CASSRDRAYEQYF
.	once	TRBJ2-7	TRBV11-3	TGTGCCAGCAGCCCACCGTCGGGAGTCCCCTCCTACGAGCAGTACTTC	CASSPPSGVPSYEQYF
TRBD2	.	TRBJ2-5	TRBV2	TGTGCCAGCAGTGAGACTAGCGCGAACCAAGAGACCCAGTACTTC	CASSETSANQETQYF
TRBD1	.	TRBJ1-1	TRBV6-1	TGTGCCAGCAGTGAAGATCCAGGGGGCTCAAACACTGAAGCTTTCTTT	CASSEDPGGSNTEAFF
.	once	TRBJ2-7	TRBV19	TGTGCCAGTAGTATCAGGGCAGGGGATCGGTACGAGCAGTACTTC	CASSIRAGDRYEQYF
.	.	TRBJ2-7	TRBV2	TGTGCCAGCAGTGAAGCGGTAGCCGGCTACGAGCAGTACTTC	CASSEAVAGYEQYF
.	.	TRBJ2-1	TRBV3-1/TRBV3-2	TGTGCCAGCAGCCAGAGGAAGGCGGGACTCTCCTACAATGAGCAGTTCTTC	CASSQRKAGLSYNEQFF
.	few	TRBJ1-6	TRBV5-4	TGTGCCAGCAGCTTGGGGGGGCATTCACCCCTCCACTTT	CASSLGGHSPLHF
TRBD2	.	TRBJ2-3	TRBV9	TGTGCCAGCAGCGTTTCGGGGGGGCTGGATACGCAGTATTTT	CASSVSGGLDTQYF
TRBD1	few	TRBJ2-2	TRBV11-3	TGTGCCAGCAGCGAAGGGACAGGGGGTCGGACCGGGGAGCTGTTTTTT	CASSEGTGGRTGELFF
.	.	TRBJ1-5	TRBV5-5	TGTGCCAGCAGCTTGGGGGATCAGGGAGGAAGCAATCAGCCCCAGCATTTT	CASSLGDQGGSNQPQHF
.	.	TRBJ2-1	TRBV12-3/TRBV12-4	TGTGCCAGCAGGGAGTACAATGAGCAGTTCTTC	CASREYNEQFF
.	.	TRBJ1-6	TRBV4-1	TGCGCCAGCAAGGACTATAGCTCCTATAATTCACCCCTCCACTTT	CASKDYSSYNSPLHF